This T cell receptor beta chain was retrieved from a study of T cell responses to AZD1222 COVID-19 vaccine (dated by TCRdb to the early 2020s). Notes on the research overall: Because spike-specific TCR depth and breadth did not differ between the two schedules, AZD1222 recipients who got a second dose at roughly 4 weeks were pooled with those who got a second dose at roughly 12 weeks. Trial participants were enrolled by age into subgroups of 18-55, 56-69 and 70-plus years, and 148, 28 and 57 TCR-sequenced participants, respectively, were included in these subgroups. TCR sequencing covered roughly 230 trial participants: about 210 given two doses of AZD1222 and 26 given two doses of MenACWY control vaccine. What the research found in general, with its limitations: Conclusions about previously exposed vaccinees are limited because only a handful of AZD1222 recipients were SARS-CoV-2 seropositive at baseline. After two AZD1222 doses, both the breadth and the depth of spike-specific TCRs were significantly higher than at day 0 and than in MenACWY recipients. In the small 56-69-year group, the increase in depth fell short of significance, most likely because of low power. CD4 TCRs associated with the vaccine covered the entire spike protein, and the dominant responses were in regions 160-218 and 743-854. Nearly half of unique spike-specific TCRs reportedly recognized epitopes outside regions mutated in the B.1.351 and B.1.1.7 variants. Because no day 14 peak-response samples were available, repertoires were characterized only after the peak T cell response. Most participants were white British and females outnumbered males, and the authors suggested that clonal diversity may have been underestimated.

As for this clone: Its recognized antigen is unknown. Base quality data are lacking; no much larger clone is found one base away.

Sample time point, as interpreted from the label and publication: baseline before first vaccination. Vaccinee samples came from UK trials COV001 and COV002, including a single-blind randomized controlled phase 2/3 trial of AZD1222 (ChAdOx1 nCoV-19) in healthy adults. Trial participant PBMC samples were collected at day 0 and day 28 after the second dose for TCRbeta chain sequencing. The CDR3 regions of human TCRbeta chains were analyzed by immunosequencing. Per the authors' processing: TCRs in the repertoires were matched against a reference library of SARS-CoV-2-specific TCRs that had been generated with the MIRA antigen-specificity platform. Breadth was defined as the fraction of unique TCRs that were SARS-CoV-2-associated. Depth was defined as the fraction of total T cells that were SARS-CoV-2-associated. Using the MIRA data, every spike-specific TCR was mapped to the spike region that the TCR reacted to and assigned to either a CD4 or a CD8 class. Log10-transformed breadth and depth values were compared by one-way ANOVA with Sidak's multiple comparisons tests. In TCRdb, the immuneACCESS table is reduced to in-frame sequences with V and J assigned. These tables do not hold every clone; where another copy was compared, an unresolved V gene accounts for under half, and the others remain unexplained. V and J calls and clone size are copied from that table; D and trimming were computed from the DNA. The sample includes 110,000 to 150,000 clones, with approximately 93% observed a single time. Of the sample, roughly 5% is held by the ten largest clones.

CDR1 and CDR2 are read off the germline V gene (reference sequence) as GTSNPN and SVGIG. The CDR3 starts with the cysteine, ends with the phenylalanine, and has 17 residues. Only the CDR3 DNA stays, 51 bases, in frame from base 1. Trimming removed 0 bases from V and 8 bases from J, leaving 23 bases between the germline ends. This chain joins TRBV30 to TRBJ2-1, and the D gene may be TRBD2, 6 bases matching. Sequences were derived from peripheral blood, sampled on day 0 of AZD1222 vaccination. This clonotype was obtained from an adult in good health. This receptor has the CDR3 CAWSVPLFYGRGDEQFF. The nucleotide sequence reads TGTGCCTGGAGTGTACCCCTGTTTTACGGGAGAGGCGATGAGCAGTTCTTC.